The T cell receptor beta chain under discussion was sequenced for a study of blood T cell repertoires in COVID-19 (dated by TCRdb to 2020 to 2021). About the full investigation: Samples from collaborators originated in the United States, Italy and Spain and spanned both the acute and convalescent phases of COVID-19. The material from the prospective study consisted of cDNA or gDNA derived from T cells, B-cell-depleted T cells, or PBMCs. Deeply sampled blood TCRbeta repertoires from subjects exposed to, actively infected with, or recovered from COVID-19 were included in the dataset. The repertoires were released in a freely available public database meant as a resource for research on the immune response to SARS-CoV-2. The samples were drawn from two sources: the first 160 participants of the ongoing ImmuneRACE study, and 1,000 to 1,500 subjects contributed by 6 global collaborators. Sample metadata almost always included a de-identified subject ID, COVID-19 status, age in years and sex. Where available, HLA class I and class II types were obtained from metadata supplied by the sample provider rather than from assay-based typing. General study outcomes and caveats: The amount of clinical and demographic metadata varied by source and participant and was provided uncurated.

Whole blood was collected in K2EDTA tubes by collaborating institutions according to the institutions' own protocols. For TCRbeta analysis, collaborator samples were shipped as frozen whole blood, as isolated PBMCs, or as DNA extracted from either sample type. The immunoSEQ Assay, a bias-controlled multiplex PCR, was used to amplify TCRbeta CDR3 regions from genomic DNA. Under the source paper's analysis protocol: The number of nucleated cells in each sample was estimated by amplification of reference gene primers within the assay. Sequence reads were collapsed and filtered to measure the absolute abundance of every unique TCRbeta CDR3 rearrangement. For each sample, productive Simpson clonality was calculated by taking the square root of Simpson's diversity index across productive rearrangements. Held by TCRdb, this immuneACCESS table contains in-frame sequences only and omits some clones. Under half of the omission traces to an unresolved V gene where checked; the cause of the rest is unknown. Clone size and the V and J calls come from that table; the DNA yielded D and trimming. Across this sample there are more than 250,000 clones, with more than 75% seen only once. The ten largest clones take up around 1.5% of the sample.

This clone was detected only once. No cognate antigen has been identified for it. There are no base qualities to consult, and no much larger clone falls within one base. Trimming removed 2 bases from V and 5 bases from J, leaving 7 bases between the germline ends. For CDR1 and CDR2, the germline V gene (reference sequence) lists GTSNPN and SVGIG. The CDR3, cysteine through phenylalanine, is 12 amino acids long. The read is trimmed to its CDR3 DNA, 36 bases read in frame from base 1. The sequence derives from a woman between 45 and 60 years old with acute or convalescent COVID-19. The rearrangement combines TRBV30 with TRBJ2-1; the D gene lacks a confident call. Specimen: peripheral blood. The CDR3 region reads CAWSSSDNEQFF. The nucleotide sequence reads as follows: TGTGCCTGGAGTTCGTCCGACAATGAGCAGTTCTTC.